This T cell receptor beta chain was captured by sequencing in a study of T-cell reconstitution after alpha-beta-depleted transplantation in children (dated by TCRdb to 2015 to 2016). Background on the whole study: Using TCR repertoire profiling, the study quantitatively followed how T-cell immune reconstitution unfolded in children after TCRalphabeta/CD19-depleted allogeneic hematopoietic cell transplantation.

The CDR3 holds 17 amino acids from the cysteine to the phenylalanine. The read is trimmed to its CDR3 DNA, 51 bases read in frame from base 1. According to the germline V gene, CDR1 reads SGHTA and CDR2 reads FQGNSA. Unmatched junction bases come to 11, with V trimmed by 3 bases and J by 5 bases. A remark on this clonotype: This receptor's antigen is unknown. No much larger clonotype is one base removed from it; base qualities were not supplied.

Preparation of the library involved PCR. The instrument given in TCRdb is Illumina HiSeq 2500. Molecular barcoding was employed in the preparation of TCR libraries, with unique molecular identifiers being used to normalize TCRbeta repertoire quantification. TCRdb handled the public reads itself, with Q25 trimming in fastp and clone calling in MiXCR, and kept productive beta chains. Rows matching on CDR3 protein sequence are summarized as one entry with the most common DNA and genes. The sample yields about 360,000 distinct CDR3 sequences; less than 15% were counted once. Of the sample, around 4% is held by the ten largest clones.

This clonotype originated in a human donor who donated a stem cell graft to a child with Fanconi anemia. The sample here was PBMCs, taken from the stem cell graft. Recombination connected TRBV7-2 to TRBJ2-4; 9 junctional bases match TRBD2. CDR3 region: CASSFRLAGGPQNIQYF. The nucleotide sequence reads TGTGCCAGCAGCTTTCGTCTCGCGGGGGGGCCCCAAAACATTCAGTACTTC.